Following are 31 T cell receptor beta chains from one sample sequenced in a study of human T cells and chemical hapten exposure. As to time point: patch test 3, about 24 weeks after DPC sensitization. Treatment of the sample: therapeutic diphenylcyclopropenone sensitization with weekly scalp DPC. Someone pulled total RNA out of unfractionated whole blood. TCRdb used MiXCR to reprocess the RACE reads, holding one entry per CDR3 protein. Altogether 38,000 or so distinct CDR3 sequences are present, around 9.5% being singletons, with the ten largest covering about 27%. The sequencing here drew on whole blood, taken in connection with sensitization to the hapten diphenylcyclopropenone (DPC). These receptors were taken from a man in his fifties with alopecia areata. Some clones in this sample may be carry-over from other donors' samples.

The chain joins TRBV28 to TRBJ2-7; TRBD1 is a possible D gene (5 bases). Per germline, CDR1 MDHEN and CDR2 SYDVKM. The CDR3 covers 19 residues. The ends were cut back, 5 bases at V and 4 bases at J, with 30 bases in the middle. The CDR3 here is CASSPLTGWGISKGYEQYF. The CDR3 coding sequence is TGTGCCAGCAGTCCCCTCACAGGTTGGGGAATATCAAAGGGTTACGAGCAGTACTTC.

This clonotype has only a few counts. The genes are TRBV30 and TRBJ2-1; tentatively, D is TRBD2 (6 bases). Germline CDR1 is GTSNPN and CDR2 is SVGIG (reference sequence). The length of the CDR3 is 11 residues. With 0 bases removed from V and 10 bases from J, the gap between germline ends came to 7 bases. CDR3 nucleotides: TGTGCCTGGAGTGTTGGAGGGGAGCAGTTCTTC. Encoded protein: CAWSVGGEQFF. The full variable domain, rest sourced from reference TRBV30 and TRBJ2-1, is SQTIHQWPATLVQPVGSPLSLECTVEGTSNPNLYWYRQAAGRGLQLLFYSVGIGQISSEVPQNLSASRPQDRQFILSSKKLLLSDSGFYLCAWSVGGEQFFGPGTRLTVL.

Many counts were recorded for this clonotype. The chain couples TRBV29-1 to TRBJ2-3, with 9 bases that match TRBD1. In germline, CDR1 is SQVTM, CDR2 ANQGSEA. The trim removed 6 bases at V and 6 bases at J, leaving 10 bases unmatched. This CDR3 spans 14 amino acids. Here the CDR3 DNA reads TGCAGCGTAAAACCGGGACAGGGTATGGATACGCAGTATTTT. It is translated as CSVKPGQGMDTQYF.

This clonotype was recorded a few times. The chain employs TRBV29-1 and TRBJ1-1, with a possible D match to TRBD1 (6 bases). CDR1 and CDR2 (germline): SQVTM, ANQGSEA. The V and J ends lost 6 bases and 4 bases respectively, with 15 bases between them. There are 13 residues in the CDR3. CDR3 sequence (DNA): TGCAGCGTCGAGAACAGGGAGGGCACTGAAGCTTTCTTT. It codes for CSVENREGTEAFF.

This clonotype was recorded many times. The chain combines TRBV7-6 with TRBJ1-2, with 11 positions matching TRBD1. This CDR3 comprises 16 residues. Germline V CDR1 and CDR2: SGHVS, FNYEAQ. V lost 2 bases and J lost 4; bases outside the gene matches: 6. In DNA, the CDR3 is TGTGCCAGCAGCTTACGAAGGACAGGGGGCACCTATGGCTACACCTTC. It is translated as CASSLRRTGGTYGYTF.

In this sample, this clonotype turned up many times. The rearrangement uses TRBV2 and TRBJ2-3, with 8 positions matching TRBD1. The CDR3 runs to 15 residues. Germline-derived CDR1 and CDR2 are SNHLY and FYNNEI. The trim removed 7 bases at V and 3 bases at J, leaving 9 bases unmatched. The CDR3 is CASKGGQGRTDTQYF. In nucleotides, the CDR3 is TGTGCCAGCAAAGGAGGACAGGGAAGGACAGATACGCAGTATTTT.

The chain couples TRBV11-2 to TRBJ2-7; possible D gene TRBD1, 5 bases. The CDR3 loop spans 15 amino acids. Germline V gene data show CDR1 as SGHAT and CDR2 as FQNNGV. Trimming pared 7 bases from V and 0 bases from J, leaving 16 bases between. The DNA of the CDR3 is TGTGCCAGCACCTTTAGTAGGGGTGGCTCCTACGAGCAGTACTTC. It translates to CASTFSRGGSYEQYF.

The rearrangement joins TRBV6-2 or TRBV6-3 to TRBJ2-1; perhaps TRBD2 as D (6 bases). The CDR3 is 16 amino acids. With 4 bases removed from V and 0 bases from J, the gap between germline ends came to 13 bases. The germline gives CDR1 MNHEY, CDR2 SVGEGT. In nucleotides, the CDR3 is TGTGCCAGCAGTTCGGGGACTTCGAGCTCCTACAATGAGCAGTTCTTC. Protein sequence: CASSSGTSSSYNEQFF.

This clonotype was counted a few times. The genes are TRBV4-2 and TRBJ2-1; D not resolved. In germline, CDR1 is LGHNA, CDR2 YNFKEQ. V gave up 5 bases and J gave up 9 bases, with 17 bases separating them. The CDR3 loop spans 14 amino acids. CDR3 coding DNA: TGTGCCAGCAGCGTAGACAAGATCACGGGTGAGCAGTTCTTC. It translates to CASSVDKITGEQFF.

The V gene is TRBV28, the J gene TRBJ2-7; perhaps TRBD1 as D (6 bases). The V end lost 6 bases, the J end lost 4 bases, and 13 bases lay between the germline ends. Germline CDR1 MDHEN, CDR2 SYDVKM. The CDR3 length is 13 residues. CDR3 nucleotide sequence: TGTGCCAGCAGGACACAGGGAGAATACGAGCAGTACTTC. Translation gives CASRTQGEYEQYF.

The chain uses TRBV5-1 and TRBJ2-1; 8 positions match TRBD1. The germline gives CDR1 SGHRS, CDR2 YFSETQ. The length of the CDR3 is 15 residues. Germline trimming cut 1 base from V and 5 bases from J; bases unmatched to any gene: 5. CDR3 in amino acids: CASSLIVGQDNEQFF. CDR3 DNA: TGCGCCAGCAGCTTGATAGTGGGACAGGACAATGAGCAGTTCTTC.

This clonotype showed up many times. V and J are TRBV13 and TRBJ1-2, with 12 nucleotides matching TRBD1. Germline CDR1 and CDR2: PRHDT and FYEKMQ (reference sequence). CDR3 size: 17 residues. Trimming removed 0 bases from V and 2 bases from J; junction bases left unmatched: 4. This CDR3 is CASSLGGQGALNYGYTF. Written as DNA, the CDR3 is TGTGCCAGCAGCTTAGGGGGACAGGGGGCATTAAACTATGGCTACACCTTC.

For the CDR3, the DNA is TGCAGCGTTGGGTTAAGAAGCACTGAAGCTTTCTTT. This translates into CSVGLRSTEAFF. The chain joins TRBV29-1 to TRBJ1-1, with D uncertain. The V and J ends lost 4 bases and 4 bases respectively, with 10 bases between them. The CDR3 contains 12 residues. Germline CDR1 and CDR2: SQVTM and ANQGSEA.

This clonotype was seen ten or more times. CDR3 sequence: CASSLQLGELFF. CDR3 nucleotide sequence: TGTGCCAGCAGCTTACAATTAGGGGAGCTGTTTTTT. The genes are TRBV7-2 and TRBJ2-2; no firm D call. Germline-derived CDR1 and CDR2 are SGHTA and FQGNSA. The germline V and J ends were trimmed by 2 bases and 8 bases, with 6 bases remaining between them. The CDR3 spans 12 residues.

Here the CDR3 DNA reads TGCAGTGCCCCGGACACGTTGACCGGAAACACCATATATTTT. It yields the protein CSAPDTLTGNTIYF. J is TRBJ1-3 and V is TRBV20-1; D possibly corresponds to TRBD1 (5 bases). Germline lookup yields CDR1 DFQATT and CDR2 SNEGSKA (reference sequence). V dropped 6 bases and J dropped 4 bases, with 16 bases sitting between them. The CDR3 spans 14 residues.

This chain joins TRBV11-1 and TRBJ1-1; D is uncertain. Germline values: CDR1 SGHAT, CDR2 FQDESV (reference sequence). The V and J ends lost 5 bases and 5 bases respectively, with 18 bases between them. The CDR3 is 15 residues long. The CDR3 region is CASSVDQNPWTEAFF. The CDR3 DNA sequence: TGTGCCAGCAGCGTAGACCAAAACCCTTGGACTGAAGCTTTCTTT. The full variable domain, its missing parts supplied by reference TRBV11-1 and TRBJ1-1, is EAEVAQSPRYKITEKSQAVAFWCDPISGHATLYWYRQILGQGPELLVQFQDESVVDDSQLPKDRFSAERLKGVDSTLKIQPAELGDSAMYLCASSVDQNPWTEAFFGQGTRLTVV.

This clonotype was seen at least ten times. The chain carries TRBV28 and TRBJ2-7, with D possibly being TRBD1 or TRBD2 (5 bases each). The V end was cut by 6 bases, the J end by 5 bases, with 20 bases between. CDR3 length: 15 residues. The V gene's germline CDR1 is MDHEN and CDR2 SYDVKM. DNA of the CDR3: TGTGCCAGCAGCCAACCGACGGGACCCGCCGACGAGCAGTACTTC. Translating gives CASSQPTGPADEQYF.

Regarding this clonotype: An end of the junction differs from the germline gene, which may be a read error. This CDR3 reads CSSSQGETDVYEQYF. For the CDR3, the DNA is TGTTCCAGCAGCCAAGGGGAGACGGACGTCTACGAGCAGTACTTC. This rearrangement joins TRBV4-2 to TRBJ2-7, with D perhaps assigned TRBD1 or TRBD2 (5 bases each). Germline CDR1 is LGHNA and CDR2 is YNFKEQ. This CDR3 region has 15 residues.

Ten or more counts support this clonotype. In nucleotides, the CDR3 is TGTGCCAGCAGCGTCAGGGACAGGGAGAACACTGAAGCTTTCTTT. Protein product: CASSVRDRENTEAFF. J is TRBJ1-1 and V is TRBV6-1; 9 bases match TRBD1. The V gene end was trimmed by 6 bases and the J gene end by 1 base; junction bases not matched to a gene: 6. The CDR3 has 15 amino acids. The germline gives CDR1 MNHNS, CDR2 SASEGT.

This clonotype was recorded at least ten times. The V and J genes are TRBV5-1 and TRBJ2-1; TRBD2 agrees at 9 bases. The CDR3 consists of 14 residues. In germline, CDR1 is SGHRS, CDR2 YFSETQ. The V gene end was trimmed by 4 bases and the J gene end by 7 bases; junction bases not matched to a gene: 6. In nucleotides, the CDR3 is TGCGCCAGCAGCCCGGGACTAGCAGCTAATGAGCAGTTCTTC. Its translation is CASSPGLAANEQFF.

V and J are TRBV18 and TRBJ1-3; D is unresolved. V was pared by 6 bases and J by 0 bases, with 6 bases between. Germline V gives CDR1 KGHSH, CDR2 LQKENI. CDR3 length equals 13 residues. The CDR3 spells CASSPNSGNTIYF. Here the CDR3 DNA reads TGTGCCAGCTCGCCCAACTCTGGAAACACCATATATTTT.

This clonotype was observed many times. The V gene is TRBV4-2, the J gene TRBJ2-6; D might be TRBD1 (7 bases). The germline V gene has CDR1 LGHNA and CDR2 YNFKEQ. The length of the CDR3 is 16 residues. V dropped 0 bases and J dropped 4 bases, with 10 bases sitting between them. CDR3 residues: CASSQEEGAGANVLTF. As DNA, the CDR3 is TGTGCCAGCAGCCAAGAGGAGGGGGCCGGGGCCAACGTCCTGACTTTC.

In its sample, this clonotype was seen many times. CDR3 in amino acids: CAWKGLNPSNTEAFF. The CDR3 DNA reads TGTGCCTGGAAGGGGTTGAATCCTTCCAACACTGAAGCTTTCTTT. J is TRBJ1-1 and V is TRBV30, with D possibly being TRBD1 (5 bases). V was clipped by 4 bases and J by 2 bases, with 17 bases between them. This CDR3 is built from 15 residues. The germline gives CDR1 GTSNPN, CDR2 SVGIG (reference sequence). The full variable domain, completed using reference TRBV30 and TRBJ1-1, is SQTIHQWPATLVQPVGSPLSLECTVEGTSNPNLYWYRQAAGRGLQLLFYSVGIGQISSEVPQNLSASRPQDRQFILSSKKLLLSDSGFYLCAWKGLNPSNTEAFFGQGTRLTVV.

In this sample, this clonotype turned up a few times. The rearrangement links TRBV6-2 or TRBV6-3 to TRBJ2-1, with 14 bases matching TRBD2. From germline, CDR1 is MNHEY and CDR2 SVGEGT. The CDR3 is 16 amino acids. V gave up 6 bases and J gave up 3 bases; unmatched junction bases: 4. The CDR3 DNA follows: TGTGCCAGCAGCAAGACTAGCGGGAGGGTCTACAATGAGCAGTTCTTC. Amino acid sequence: CASSKTSGRVYNEQFF.

This clonotype has a count of ten or more. The chain uses TRBV4-2 and TRBJ2-7, with D perhaps assigned TRBD1 or TRBD2 (5 bases each). This CDR3 has 14 amino acids. Germline values: CDR1 LGHNA, CDR2 YNFKEQ. V was shortened by 0 bases and J by 3 bases, with 9 bases between the two germline ends. This CDR3 reads CASSQERGLYEQYF. The CDR3 region has the DNA TGTGCCAGCAGCCAAGAGAGGGGTCTCTACGAGCAGTACTTC.

V is TRBV28 and J is TRBJ1-5; weak D call: TRBD1 (5 bases). This CDR3 has 15 amino acids. Trimming left V 3 bases short and J 6 bases short, with 15 bases between. Germline V CDR1 and CDR2: MDHEN, SYDVKM. The CDR3, as DNA: TGTGCCAGCAGTTTTGCGGACCGGAGGGGTCAGCCCCAGCATTTT. It codes for CASSFADRRGQPQHF.

This clonotype was recorded at least ten times. This chain links TRBV29-1 with TRBJ1-2; 9 bases match TRBD1. The CDR3 has 13 residues. The V segment lost 1 base and the J segment 7 bases; nucleotides outside the gene matches: 4. CDR1 and CDR2 (germline): SQVTM, ANQGSEA. The CDR3, as DNA: TGCAGCGTTGAAGGACAGGGGGAGTTTGGCTACACCTTC. As protein: CSVEGQGEFGYTF. The variable domain in full, completed from reference TRBV29-1 and TRBJ1-2, reads SAVISQKPSRDICQRGTSLTIQCQVDSQVTMMFWYRQQPGQSLTLIATANQGSEATYESGFVIDKFPISRPNLTFSTLTVSNMSPEDSSIYLCSVEGQGEFGYTFGSGTRLTVV.

This clonotype was found a few times. V is TRBV18 and J is TRBJ1-4; D is ambiguous. The CDR3 covers 15 residues. In germline, CDR1 is KGHSH, CDR2 LQKENI. The V gene lost 0 bases and the J gene lost 8 bases, with 13 bases spanning the gap. CDR3 nucleotide sequence: TGTGCCAGCTCACCACCACGGCAGGACGTGGAAAAACTGTTTTTT. Its protein product is CASSPPRQDVEKLFF.

The V and J genes are TRBV28 and TRBJ1-3; the match to TRBD1 covers 9 bases. The germline V gene encodes CDR1 MDHEN and CDR2 SYDVKM. J was trimmed by 2 bases and V by 3 bases; bases with no gene match: 5. This CDR3 is built from 16 residues. The CDR3 is CASSFLGTGTGNTIYF. As DNA, the CDR3 is TGTGCCAGCAGTTTTCTTGGGACAGGGACTGGAAACACCATATATTTT.

This clonotype was found many times. This sequence joins TRBV6-5 and TRBJ2-3, with D tentatively TRBD2 (5 bases). V was clipped by 0 bases and J by 0 bases, with 10 bases between them. This CDR3 comprises 16 residues. Looked up from germline, CDR1 is MNHEY and CDR2 is SVGAGI. The chain's CDR3 is CASSYSSDRSTDTQYF. Written as DNA, the CDR3 is TGTGCCAGCAGTTACTCTAGCGATCGTAGCACAGATACGCAGTATTTT.

This clonotype qualifies as medium-sized. V gene TRBV11-2 combines with J gene TRBJ2-3; D is possibly TRBD2 (6 bases). Germline loops: CDR1 SGHAT, CDR2 FQNNGV. With 6 bases removed from V and 9 bases from J, the gap between germline ends came to 16 bases. CDR3 length: 13 amino acids. CDR3 region: CASSVPGARTQYF. The CDR3 nucleotides are TGTGCCAGCAGTGTTCCGGGAGCTAGGACGCAGTATTTT.